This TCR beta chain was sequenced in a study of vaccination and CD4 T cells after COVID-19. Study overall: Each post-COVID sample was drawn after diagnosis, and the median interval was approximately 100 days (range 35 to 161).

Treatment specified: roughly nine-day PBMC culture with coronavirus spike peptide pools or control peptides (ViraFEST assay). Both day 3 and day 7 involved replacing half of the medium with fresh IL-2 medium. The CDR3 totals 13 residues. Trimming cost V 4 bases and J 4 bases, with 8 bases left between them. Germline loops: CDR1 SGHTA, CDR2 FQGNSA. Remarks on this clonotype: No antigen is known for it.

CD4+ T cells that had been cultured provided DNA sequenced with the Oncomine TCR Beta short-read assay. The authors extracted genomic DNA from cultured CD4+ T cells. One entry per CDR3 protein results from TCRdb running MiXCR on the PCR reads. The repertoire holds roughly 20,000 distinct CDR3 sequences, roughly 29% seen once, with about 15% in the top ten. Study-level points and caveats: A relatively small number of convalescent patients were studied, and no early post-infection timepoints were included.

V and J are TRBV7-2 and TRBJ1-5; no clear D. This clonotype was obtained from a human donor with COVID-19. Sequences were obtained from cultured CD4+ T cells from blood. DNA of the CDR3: TGTGCCAGCAGCTCCAGGTCAAATCAGCCCCAGCATTTT. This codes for CASSSRSNQPQHF. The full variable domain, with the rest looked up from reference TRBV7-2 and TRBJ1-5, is GAGVSQSPSNKVTEKGKDVELRCDPISGHTALYWYRQSLGQGLEFLIYFQGNSAPDKSGLPSDRFSAERTGGSVSTLTIQRTQQEDSAVYLCASSSRSNQPQHFGDGTRLSIL.